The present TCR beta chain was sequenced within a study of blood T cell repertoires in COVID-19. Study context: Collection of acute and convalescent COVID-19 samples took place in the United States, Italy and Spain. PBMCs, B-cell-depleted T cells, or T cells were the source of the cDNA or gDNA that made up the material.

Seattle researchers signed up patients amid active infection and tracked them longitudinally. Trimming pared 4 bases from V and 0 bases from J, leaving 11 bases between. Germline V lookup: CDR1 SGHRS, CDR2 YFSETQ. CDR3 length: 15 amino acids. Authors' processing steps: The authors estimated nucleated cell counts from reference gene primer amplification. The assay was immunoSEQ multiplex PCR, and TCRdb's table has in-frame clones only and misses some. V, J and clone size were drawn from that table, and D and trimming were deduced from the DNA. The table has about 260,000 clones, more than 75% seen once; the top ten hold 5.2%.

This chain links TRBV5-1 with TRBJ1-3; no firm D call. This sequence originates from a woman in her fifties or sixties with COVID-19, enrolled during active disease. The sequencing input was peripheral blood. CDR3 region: CASSPRTGSGNTIYF. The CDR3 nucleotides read TGCGCCAGCAGCCCGCGAACCGGCTCTGGAAACACCATATATTTT.